This TCR beta chain was captured by sequencing in a study of regulatory T cells in long-lasting Graves disease. The time point here: newly diagnosed GD, antithyroid drugs for less than 3 months. PBMCs provided the RNA from which the TCR library was made. The source of the patients was an endocrinology department in Xi'an, China. Library construction for TCR beta used iRepertoire HTBI primers and Arm-PCR of CDR3 regions. TCRdb re-called the multiplex PCR reads with MiXCR, one entry per CDR3 protein. Counted here are roughly 420,000 distinct CDR3 sequences, roughly a sixth occurring once; the ten biggest clones make up about 20%. Study-level findings and limits: Analysis covered peripheral blood alone, not thyroid tissue.

This clonotype was recorded a few times. Its antigen is not identified. Here the sequenced sample was peripheral blood mononuclear cells (PBMCs), taken at new diagnosis, from a patient treated with antithyroid drugs. This receptor was identified in a female donor with Graves disease.

CDR3 nucleotide sequence: TGTGCCAGCAGCGCTAACACGGTCTACGAGCAGTACTTC. It specifies CASSANTVYEQYF. The V and J genes are TRBV6-1 and TRBJ2-7, with D uncertain. Germline V gene data show CDR1 as MNHNS and CDR2 as SASEGT. V lost 6 bases, J lost 3 bases, and 12 bases lay in between. The CDR3 extends over 13 amino acids.